This TCR beta chain was documented in a study of T-cell reconstitution after alpha-beta-depleted transplantation in children. In this sample, this clonotype turned up a few times. For TCRbeta, the library was prepared with unique molecular identifiers. TCRdb reprocessed the PCR reads via MiXCR and lists one record per CDR3 protein. This sample carries more than 450,000 distinct CDR3 sequences, 18% of them seen once, and the ten largest clones take approximately 3%. This CDR3 is 14 amino acids long. V gave up 5 bases and J gave up 2 bases, with 12 bases separating them. Sequencing used PBMCs from the stem cell graft donor, obtained from the stem cell graft. V is TRBV12-3 or TRBV12-4 and J is TRBJ1-1, with D possibly TRBD1 on 5 matching bases. The TCR originated in a human donor who donated a stem cell graft to a child with acute lymphoblastic leukemia. Written as DNA, the CDR3 is TGTGCCAGCAGTACCGGGACGCCAAACACTGAAGCTTTCTTT. This codes for CASSTGTPNTEAFF.